This note documents a single T cell receptor beta chain sequence. This record comes from a study of shared T cell receptors in the human thymus. Only in-frame clones appear in the TCRdb table, and some are missing; sequencing was by immunoSEQ multiplex PCR. The table shows approximately 760,000 clones, with 80% to 90% occurring only once. Trimming pared 4 bases from V and 5 bases from J, leaving 14 bases between. Looked up from germline, CDR1 is GTSNPN and CDR2 is SVGIG (reference sequence). This CDR3 is built from 13 residues. Another study also made use of these data, one on human thymus T cells. That source notes: Corrective heart surgery yielded the resections from which the thymus tissue came. Biased V and J segment usage appeared in thymus and peripheral blood. Among unrelated individuals, related research reported thymic repertoires that overlapped highly.

Sequenced sample: thymocytes. This sequence originates from a girl less than two years old with a congenital heart defect. This rearrangement joins TRBV30 to TRBJ1-2; D might be TRBD1 (6 bases). CDR3 sequence: CAWIQGAPYGYTF. CDR3 in DNA: TGTGCCTGGATACAGGGCGCGCCTTATGGCTACACCTTC.